This is a list of T cell receptor beta chains from one sample in a study of CXCR3-negative and CXCR3-positive naive CD8 T cells. From the 5' RACE reads, TCRdb lists one entry per CDR3 protein and no DNA. The sample totals 150,000 to 180,000 distinct CDR3 sequences. The sample was naive CXCR3+ CD8+ T cells from blood. The source of these receptors is a human donor in good health. Some clones in this sample may be carry-over from other donors' samples. CDR3s include the opening cysteine and the closing phenylalanine or tryptophan. Fields, in order: V gene, J gene, CDR3 length, CDR3 protein.

>TRBV28|TRBJ2-7|16
CASSLYGTHVTYEQYF
>TRBV28|TRBJ2-7|11
CASTWGGEQYF
>TRBV28|TRBJ2-7|19
CASSLLTIKGSWTSYEQYF
>TRBV4-1|TRBJ1-2|14
CASSGQSYTEGYTF
>TRBV11-2|TRBJ2-7|15
CASSLWLAASYEQYF
>TRBV25-1|TRBJ1-1|13
CASSGGGYTEAFF
>TRBV20-1|TRBJ2-7|18
CSARDGGLAGWVSYEQYF
>TRBV24-1|TRBJ2-1|17
CATSDWKLAGTLNEQFF
>TRBV9|TRBJ2-3|18
CASSSEGGQGARTDTQYF
>TRBV28|TRBJ2-1|16
CASSPQGLGIGNEQFF
>TRBV28|TRBJ2-7|16
CASRPWGGAAPYEQYF
>TRBV29-1|TRBJ2-2|13
CSVEIGFPGELFF
>TRBV28|TRBJ2-7|15
CASSLAGGLTYEQYF
>TRBV5-6|TRBJ2-7|16
CASSPPGGTYSYEQYF
>TRBV7-9|TRBJ1-1|12
CASILPSVGAFF
>TRBV5-1|TRBJ2-7|15
CASSAGQGARNEQYF
>TRBV9|TRBJ2-7|15
CASSVGGDRSYEQYF
>TRBV29-1|TRBJ2-4|12
CSVLSARNIQYF
>TRBV7-2|TRBJ2-1|14
CASSLILLGNEQFF
>TRBV20-1|TRBJ2-7|17
CSARDLITSGGTYEQYF
>TRBV20-1|TRBJ1-2|14
CSARRSYTEDGYTF
>TRBV9|TRBJ1-1|13
CASSVGVQAIALF
>TRBV5-6|TRBJ2-3|23
CASSLGDLHEEIADTTLIYTQYF
>TRBV29-1|TRBJ2-3|13
CSVLEGAADTQYF
>TRBV7-3|TRBJ2-7|17
CASSPATSGASLYEQYF
>TRBV5-1|TRBJ2-1|13
CASSLTGDNEQFF
>TRBV5-1|TRBJ2-1|14
CASLMGSGYNEQFF
>TRBV12-3/TRBV12-4|TRBJ1-2|15
CASSFGLGLIYGYTF
>TRBV11-2|TRBJ2-7|13
CASSRGQVYEQYF
>TRBV23-1|TRBJ2-7|13
CARGWVDSYEQYF
>TRBV19|TRBJ1-1|14
CASSIKEGNTEAFF
>TRBV6-5|TRBJ1-3|13
CARGQASGNTIYF
>TRBV24-1|TRBJ2-1|18
CATSDDKPGLSSYNEQFF
>TRBV24-1|TRBJ2-1|17
CATSDGDGGPFFDEQFF
>TRBV11-2|TRBJ2-1|16
CASSWAGADAGNEQFF
>TRBV12-5|TRBJ2-1|15
CASGYGRFVDNEQFF